This TCR beta chain was retrieved from a study of blood T cell repertoires in COVID-19. The wider study: Material from acute and convalescent COVID-19 was sourced from the United States, Italy and Spain. PBMCs, B-cell-depleted T cells, or T cells provided the cDNA or gDNA that made up the material.

Looked up from germline, CDR1 is SGHRS and CDR2 is YFSETQ. This CDR3 is 13 amino acids long. Trimming left V 6 bases short and J 0 bases short, with 10 bases between. As originally analysed: Scientists estimated how many nucleated cells there were by amplifying reference gene primers. Here immunoSEQ multiplex PCR was the method, and the copy in TCRdb shows in-frame clones only, minus some. The V and J calls and clone size come from that table; D and trimming were worked out from the DNA. Among more than 85,000 clones, 85% were seen once, and the ten largest hold around 38%. What was sequenced was peripheral blood. This receptor was obtained from a man aged 80 or over with acute or convalescent COVID-19. V and J are TRBV5-1 and TRBJ2-7; D is ambiguous. The CDR3 region is CASKARSSYEQYF. Here the CDR3 DNA reads TGCGCCAGCAAGGCCCGGAGCTCCTACGAGCAGTACTTC.